This TCR beta chain was sequenced in a study of blood T cell repertoires in COVID-19. For the study at large: The United States, Italy and Spain were the sources of the acute and convalescent COVID-19 samples. Sources were T cells, B-cell-depleted T cells, or PBMCs; the material itself was cDNA or gDNA.

Per the original methods: Cell counts per sample came from amplifying reference gene primers. Only in-frame clones appear in the TCRdb table, and some are missing; sequencing was by immunoSEQ multiplex PCR. That table supplies the V and J calls and clone size; D and trimming were determined from the DNA. In the table there are roughly 86,000 clones, about three quarters of which are singletons. This CDR3 is built from 15 residues. Looked up from germline, CDR1 is MGHRA and CDR2 is YSYEKL. Trimming cost V 3 bases and J 0 bases, with 9 bases left between them. The sample was peripheral blood. The genes are TRBV4-1 and TRBJ1-3; D unresolved. The clonotype was recovered from a man aged 45 to 65 who had recovered from COVID-19. The CDR3 sequence: CASSQTPSSGNTIYF. Here the CDR3 DNA reads TGCGCCAGCAGCCAGACCCCTAGCTCTGGAAACACCATATATTTT.